The subject of this entry is one TCR beta chain. The data belong to a study of blood T cell repertoires in COVID-19. Study context: Some COVID-19 samples were acute and others convalescent; all came from the United States, Italy and Spain. PBMCs, B-cell-depleted T cells, or T cells were the source of the cDNA or gDNA that made up the material.

Individuals drawn from approximately 26 US areas were roughly 18 to 89 years old. Study processing details: Estimation of nucleated cell counts relied on the amplification of reference gene primers. Data came from immunoSEQ multiplex PCR; TCRdb stores just in-frame clones and leaves some out. The V and J calls and clone size are taken from that table; D and trimming were inferred from the DNA. The data show just over 300,000 clones, roughly 90% seen once. The V and J ends lost 0 bases and 3 bases respectively, with 15 bases between them. The V gene's germline CDR1 is LNHDA and CDR2 SQIVND (reference sequence). The CDR3 loop spans 17 amino acids.

Sequencing input: PBMCs or T cells enriched from blood (not recorded which). The clonotype originates from a young woman with acute COVID-19. This rearrangement joins TRBV19 to TRBJ1-5; D perhaps matches TRBD1 (5 bases). CDR3 nucleotides: TGTGCCAGTAGTATAGATCCTTCAGGGATAGTCAATCAGCCCCAGCATTTT. Amino acid sequence: CASSIDPSGIVNQPQHF. The full variable domain, completed using reference TRBV19 and TRBJ1-5, is DGGITQSPKYLFRKEGQNVTLSCEQNLNHDAMYWYRQDPGQGLRLIYYSQIVNDFQKGDIAEGYSVSREKKESFPLTVTSAQKNPTAFYLCASSIDPSGIVNQPQHFGDGTRLSIL.